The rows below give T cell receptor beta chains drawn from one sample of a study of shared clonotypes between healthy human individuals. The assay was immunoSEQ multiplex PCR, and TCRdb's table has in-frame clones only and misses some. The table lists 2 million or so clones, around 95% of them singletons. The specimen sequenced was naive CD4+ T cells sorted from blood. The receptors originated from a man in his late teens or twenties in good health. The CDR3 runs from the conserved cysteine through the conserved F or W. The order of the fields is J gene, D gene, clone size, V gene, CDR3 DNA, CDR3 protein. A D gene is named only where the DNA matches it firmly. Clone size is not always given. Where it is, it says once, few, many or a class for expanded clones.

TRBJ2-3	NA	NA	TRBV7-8	TGTGCCAGCCAAGAGGGGCGGGAAGTAAATACGCAGTATTTT	CASQEGREVNTQYF
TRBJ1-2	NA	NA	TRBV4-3	TGCGCCAGCAGCCAAGATCACAGTGGAATCTATGGCTACACCTTC	CASSQDHSGIYGYTF
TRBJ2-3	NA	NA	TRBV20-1	TGCAGTGCTAGTTTTTTAGATACGCAGTATTTT	CSASFLDTQYF
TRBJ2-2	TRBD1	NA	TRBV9	TGTGCCAGCAGCGTAAGGACAGGGGACACCGGGGAGCTGTTTTTT	CASSVRTGDTGELFF
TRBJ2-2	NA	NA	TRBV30	TGTGCCTGGAGTGTAATGCGGACCGGGGAGCTGTTTTTT	CAWSVMRTGELFF
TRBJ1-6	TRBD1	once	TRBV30	TGTGCCTGGAGGACAGGGTCGAATTCACCCCTCCACTTT	CAWRTGSNSPLHF
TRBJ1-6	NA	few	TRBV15	TGTGCCACCAGCTACCCGGGCCTGAATTCACCCCTCCACTTT	CATSYPGLNSPLHF
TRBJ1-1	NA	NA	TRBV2	TGTGCCAGCAGTGATAAAGGGTACACTGAAGCTTTCTTT	CASSDKGYTEAFF
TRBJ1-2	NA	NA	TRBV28	TGTGCCAGCAGTGCCGGGACCCTCAACTATGGCTACACCTTC	CASSAGTLNYGYTF
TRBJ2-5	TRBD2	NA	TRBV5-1	TGCGCCAGCAGCTTGGCCGTTGCGGGAGGACAAGAGACCCAGTACTTC	CASSLAVAGGQETQYF
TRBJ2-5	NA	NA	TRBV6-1	TGTGCCAGCAGTGAAAGACAACCCCAAGAGACCCAGTACTTC	CASSERQPQETQYF
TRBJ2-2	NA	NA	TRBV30	TGTGCCTGGTCTAGGATCGCCGGGGAGCTGTTTTTT	CAWSRIAGELFF
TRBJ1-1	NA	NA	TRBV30	TGTGCCTGGGGGCGAGGGATTACTGAAGCTTTCTTT	CAWGRGITEAFF
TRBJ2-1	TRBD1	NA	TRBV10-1	TGCGCCAGAAGATACAGGGGGCAACAGTTCTTC	CARRYRGQQFF
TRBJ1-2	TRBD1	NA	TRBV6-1	TGTGCCAGCAGTGTAGTTGGGACAGGGGCCCTTGGCTACACCTTC	CASSVVGTGALGYTF
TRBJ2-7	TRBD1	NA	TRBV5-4	TGTGCCAGCAGCTCGCCGGACAGGGCGTACGAGCAGTACTTC	CASSSPDRAYEQYF
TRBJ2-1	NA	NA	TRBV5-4	TGTGCCAGCAGCTTGGGGACAATTTCCTACAATGAGCAGTTCTTC	CASSLGTISYNEQFF
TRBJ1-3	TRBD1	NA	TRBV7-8	TGTGCCAGCAGCTACGGGACAGGGGGCGCGGGAACTGGAAACACCATATATTTT	CASSYGTGGAGTGNTIYF
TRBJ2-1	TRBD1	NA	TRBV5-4	TGTGCCAGCAGCTTGGTCAGGGGGCCCTCCCGATACTACGACAATGAGCAGTTCTTC	CASSLVRGPSRYYDNEQFF
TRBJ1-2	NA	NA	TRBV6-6	TGTGCCAGCCAAGGGACTTGGGGCTATGGCTACACCTTC	CASQGTWGYGYTF
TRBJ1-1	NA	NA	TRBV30	TGTGCCTGGAGTGTAGGCAGGCTGAACACTGAAGCTTTCTTT	CAWSVGRLNTEAFF
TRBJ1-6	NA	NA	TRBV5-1	TGCGCCAGCAGCTTGGGCCGGGAGGGTTCACCCCTCCACTTT	CASSLGREGSPLHF
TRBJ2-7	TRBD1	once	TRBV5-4	TGTGCCAGCAGCTTGGAAGGACAGGGGACCGACGAGCAGTACTTC	CASSLEGQGTDEQYF
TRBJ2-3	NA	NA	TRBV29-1	TGCAGCGATCGTGGTGCCGATACGCAGTATTTT	CSDRGADTQYF
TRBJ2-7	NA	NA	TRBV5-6	TGTGCCAGCATCGTCAGGGACTCCTACGAGCAGTACTTC	CASIVRDSYEQYF
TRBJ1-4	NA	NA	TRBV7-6	TGTGCCAGCAGCGTCCGTGGGGGAACTAATGAAAAACTGTTTTTT	CASSVRGGTNEKLFF
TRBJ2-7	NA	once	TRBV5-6	TGTGCCAGCAGCAATACTGGGTCGCAGTTCGAGCAGTACTTC	CASSNTGSQFEQYF
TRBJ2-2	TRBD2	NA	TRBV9	TGTGCCAGCAGCCCAAGCGGGGGGGCGCACACCGGGGAGCTGTTTTTT	CASSPSGGAHTGELFF
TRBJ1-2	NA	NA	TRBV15	TGTGCCACCAGCAGAGGAGAGGCGTCTGGGGACTATGGCTACACCTTC	CATSRGEASGDYGYTF
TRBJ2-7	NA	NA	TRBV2	TGTGCCAGCAGGAAGGACGGGCTTTCCTACGAGCAGTACTTC	CASRKDGLSYEQYF
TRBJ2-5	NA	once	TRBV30	TGTGCCTGGGGCCCTCAAGGGGGGCCCCAGTACTTC	CAWGPQGGPQYF
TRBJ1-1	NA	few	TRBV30	TGTGCCTGGGGACAGTCGAACACTGAAGCTTTCTTT	CAWGQSNTEAFF
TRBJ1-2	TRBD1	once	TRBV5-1	TGCGCCAGCAGCGACGGGACAGGGGTTGGCTACACCTTC	CASSDGTGVGYTF
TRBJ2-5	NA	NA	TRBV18	TGTGCCAGCTCACCACCGAGCAGGGAAGAGACCCAGTACTTC	CASSPPSREETQYF
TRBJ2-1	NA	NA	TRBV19	TGTGCCACCAAAAACTTGACTGGGGGGTACAATGAGCAGTTCTTC	CATKNLTGGYNEQFF
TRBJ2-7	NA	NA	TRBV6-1	TGTGCCAGCAGTGAAAGGGGCACTACCTACGAGCAGTACTTC	CASSERGTTYEQYF
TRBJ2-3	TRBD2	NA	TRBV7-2	TGTGCCAGCAGCCCTGACGGGAGGGCCGGAGATACGCAGTATTTT	CASSPDGRAGDTQYF
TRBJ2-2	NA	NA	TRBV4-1	TGCGCCAGCAGCCGAAGTGAGGGGGCCGGGGAGCTGTTTTTT	CASSRSEGAGELFF
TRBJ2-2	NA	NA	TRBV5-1	TGCGCCAGCAGCCACGGACAGTTTGTAAACACCGGGGAGCTGTTTTTT	CASSHGQFVNTGELFF
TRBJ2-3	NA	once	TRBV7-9	TGTGCCAGCAGCTTATTTACTAGCCCAGATACGCAGTATTTT	CASSLFTSPDTQYF
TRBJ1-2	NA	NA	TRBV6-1	TGTGCCAGCAGTGAAGAAGGGGCCAACTATGGCTACACCTTC	CASSEEGANYGYTF
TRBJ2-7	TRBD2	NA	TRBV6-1	TGTGCCAGCAGTGATATAGCGGGAGGGCCGGTTCACGAGCAGTACTTC	CASSDIAGGPVHEQYF
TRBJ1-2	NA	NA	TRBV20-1	TGCAGTGCTAGAAACTCGCCGACGACGCACTTC	CSARNSPTTHF
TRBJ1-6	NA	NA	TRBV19	TGTGCCAGTAGTATTATCTTGCGGGGGCATAATTCACCCCTCCACTTT	CASSIILRGHNSPLHF
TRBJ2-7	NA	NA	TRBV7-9	TGTGCCAGCAGTAAAGCGGAGACCTCCTACGAGCAGTACTTC	CASSKAETSYEQYF
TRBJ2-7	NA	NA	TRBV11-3	TGTGCCAGCAGCTTAGGGGTCGGAGCATCCTACGAGCAGTACTTC	CASSLGVGASYEQYF
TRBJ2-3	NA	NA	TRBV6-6	TGTGCCAGCACTCCGCCAGGGGCGGATACGCAGTATTTT	CASTPPGADTQYF
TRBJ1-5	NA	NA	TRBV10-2	TGCGCCAGCAGTGACCGGGGACTGGGCAATCAGCCCCAGCATTTT	CASSDRGLGNQPQHF
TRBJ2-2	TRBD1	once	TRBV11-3	TGTGCCAGCAGCCGGACAGGGGGGTTATTATCGGACACCGGGGAGCTGTTTTTT	CASSRTGGLLSDTGELFF
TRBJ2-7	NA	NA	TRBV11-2	TGTGCCAGCAGCTTAGTCCCCAGGGGAATGGGCTACGAGCAGTACTTC	CASSLVPRGMGYEQYF
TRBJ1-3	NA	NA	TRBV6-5	TGTGCCAGCAGTAGAGGGACACATCCTGGAAACACCATATATTTT	CASSRGTHPGNTIYF
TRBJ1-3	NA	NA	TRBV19	TGTGCCACCGCTAGTCAGGAGACCTCTGGAAACACCATATATTTT	CATASQETSGNTIYF
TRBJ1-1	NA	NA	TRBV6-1	TGTGCCAGTACCCTCGGGGGGGTAACTGAAGCTTTCTTT	CASTLGGVTEAFF
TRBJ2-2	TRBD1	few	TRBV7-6	TGTGCCAGCAGCTCGACAGGGTGGGCCACCGGGGAGCTGTTTTTT	CASSSTGWATGELFF
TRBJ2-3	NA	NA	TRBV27	TGTGCCAGCCGGCAGCGCACAGATACGCAGTATTTT	CASRQRTDTQYF
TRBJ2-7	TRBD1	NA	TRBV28	TGTGCCAGCAGACTCTCGGGACAGGGCTACGAGCAGTACTTC	CASRLSGQGYEQYF
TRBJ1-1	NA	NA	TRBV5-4	TGTGCCAGCAGCCGAGATGGGACACCAGATGGGACTGAAGCTTTCTTT	CASSRDGTPDGTEAFF
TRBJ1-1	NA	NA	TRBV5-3	TGTGCCAGAAGGTCTACTGGACCCCTACTTAAGACTGAAGCTTTCTTT	CARRSTGPLLKTEAFF
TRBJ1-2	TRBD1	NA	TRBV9	TGTGCCAGCAGCTCACCCTCCAGGGGGCAGAATGGCTACACCTTC	CASSSPSRGQNGYTF
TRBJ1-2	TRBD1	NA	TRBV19	TGTGCCAGCCGACAGGGCCGCAGCTATGGCTACACCTTC	CASRQGRSYGYTF